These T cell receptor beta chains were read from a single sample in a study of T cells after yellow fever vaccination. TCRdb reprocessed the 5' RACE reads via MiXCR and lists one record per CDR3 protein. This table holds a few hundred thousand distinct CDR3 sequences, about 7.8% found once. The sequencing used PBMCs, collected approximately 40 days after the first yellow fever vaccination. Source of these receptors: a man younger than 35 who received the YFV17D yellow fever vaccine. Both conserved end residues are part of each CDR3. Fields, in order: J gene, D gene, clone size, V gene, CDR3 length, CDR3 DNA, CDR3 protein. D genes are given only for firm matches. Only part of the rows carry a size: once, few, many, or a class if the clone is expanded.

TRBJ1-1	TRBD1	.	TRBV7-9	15	TGTGCCAGCAGCTCTCGCGGACAGGCAGACACTGAAGCTTTCTTT	CASSSRGQADTEAFF
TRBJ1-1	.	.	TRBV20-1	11	TGCAGTGCCCCTGGGGACACTGAAGCTTTCTTT	CSAPGDTEAFF
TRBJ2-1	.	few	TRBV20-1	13	TGCAGTGCTACAGACAGTAGGGACAATGAGCAGTTCTTC	CSATDSRDNEQFF
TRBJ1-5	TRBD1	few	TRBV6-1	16	TGTGCCAGCAGTGAAGCCAGGGGGACGAAGTATCAGCCCCAGCATTTT	CASSEARGTKYQPQHF
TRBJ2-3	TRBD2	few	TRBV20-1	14	TGCAGTGCGCCCCGGGGAGGGGGCACAGATACGCAGTATTTT	CSAPRGGGTDTQYF
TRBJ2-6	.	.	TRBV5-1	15	TGCGCCAGCAGCTTGACAACGATTGGGGCCAACGTCCTGACTTTC	CASSLTTIGANVLTF
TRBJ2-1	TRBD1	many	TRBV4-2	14	TGTGCCAGCAGCCGACGGACAGGGGGGGATGAGCAGTTCTTC	CASSRRTGGDEQFF
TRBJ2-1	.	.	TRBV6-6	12	TGTGCCAGCAGTTACGAGCGGCGTGAGCAGTTCTTC	CASSYERREQFF
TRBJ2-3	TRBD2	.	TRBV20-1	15	TGCAGTGCTAGGGGACCTAGCGGGGCTGCAGATACGCAGTATTTT	CSARGPSGAADTQYF
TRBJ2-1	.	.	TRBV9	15	TGTGCCAGCAGTCCCCAGGCCCCCTTATCCAATGAGCAGTTCTTC	CASSPQAPLSNEQFF
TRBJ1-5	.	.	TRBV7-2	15	TGTGCCAGCAGCATACAGGGTTCCACAAATCAGCCCCAGCATTTT	CASSIQGSTNQPQHF
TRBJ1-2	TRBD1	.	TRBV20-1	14	TGCAGTGCTAGGGGTTGGACAGGGGACCCTGGCTACACCTTC	CSARGWTGDPGYTF
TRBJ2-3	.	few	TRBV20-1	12	TGCAGTGCTAGATACAGCACAGATACGCAGTATTTT	CSARYSTDTQYF
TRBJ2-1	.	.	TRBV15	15	TGTGCCACCAGCCCCCGGGGCACTAGAAACAATGAGCAGTTCTTC	CATSPRGTRNNEQFF
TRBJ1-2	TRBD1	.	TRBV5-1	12	TGCGCCAGCAGCTCCCAGGACAGGGGGTACACCTTC	CASSSQDRGYTF
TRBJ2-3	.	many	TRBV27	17	TGTGCCAGCAGTTCCCTCGGCACAGGGTTAAGCACAGATACGCAGTATTTT	CASSSLGTGLSTDTQYF
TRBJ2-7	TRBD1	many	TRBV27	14	TGTGCCAGCAGTCTACAGGGGGCTCTCTACGAGCAGTACTTC	CASSLQGALYEQYF
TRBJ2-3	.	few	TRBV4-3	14	TGCGCCAGCAGCCAAGATTACTACACAGATACGCAGTATTTT	CASSQDYYTDTQYF
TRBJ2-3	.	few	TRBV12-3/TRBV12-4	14	TGTGCCAGCAGTTTCTGGGGGAGCACAGATACGCAGTATTTT	CASSFWGSTDTQYF
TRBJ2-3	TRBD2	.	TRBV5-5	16	TGTGCCAGCATTCGATTGGGACTAGTTGGCACAGATACGCAGTATTTT	CASIRLGLVGTDTQYF
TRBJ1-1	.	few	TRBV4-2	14	TGTGCCAGCAGCCCGGTGGCGGTTCAAGGGTTGGCTTTCTTT	CASSPVAVQGLAFF
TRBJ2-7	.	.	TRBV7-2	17	TGTGCCAGCAGCTTATATGTGGGACAAGTGGACTCCTACGAGCAGTACTTC	CASSLYVGQVDSYEQYF
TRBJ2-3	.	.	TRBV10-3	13	TGTGCCATCAGTGAGGGCCTCGTAGATACGCAGTATTTT	CAISEGLVDTQYF
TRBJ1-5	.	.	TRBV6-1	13	TGTGCCAGCAGTGTTGGTAGGGATCAGCCCCAGCATTTT	CASSVGRDQPQHF
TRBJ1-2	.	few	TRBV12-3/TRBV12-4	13	TGTGCCAGCAGTGTACAGCGAAACTATGGCTACACCTTC	CASSVQRNYGYTF
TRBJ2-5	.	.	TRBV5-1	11	TGCGCCAGCAGCTTCATGGAGACCCAGTACTTC	CASSFMETQYF
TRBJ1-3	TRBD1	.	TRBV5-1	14	TGCGCCAGCTCTATTCCGGGACAGGGAAACACCATATATTTT	CASSIPGQGNTIYF
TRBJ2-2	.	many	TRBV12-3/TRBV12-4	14	TGTGCCAGCAGCCAAAGACAGTACACCGGGGAGCTGTTTTTT	CASSQRQYTGELFF
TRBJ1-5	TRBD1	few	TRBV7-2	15	TGTGCCAGCAGCCCGCTGGACAGGGTTGATCAGCCCCAGCATTTT	CASSPLDRVDQPQHF
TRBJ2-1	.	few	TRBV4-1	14	TGCGCCAGCAGCCAAGGCCCTCTCTATCAGGGGCAGTTCTTC	CASSQGPLYQGQFF
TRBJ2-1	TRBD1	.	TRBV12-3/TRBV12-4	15	TGTGCCCTTCGGCGACAGGGGACGAAAGACAATGAGCAGTTCTTC	CALRRQGTKDNEQFF
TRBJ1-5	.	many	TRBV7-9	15	TGTGCCAGCAGCTTAGACAGCGAAGCGGGACAGCCCCAGCATTTT	CASSLDSEAGQPQHF
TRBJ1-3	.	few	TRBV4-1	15	TGCGCCAGCAGCCAAGACCGGGTTTCTGGAAACACCATATATTTT	CASSQDRVSGNTIYF
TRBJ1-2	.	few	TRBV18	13	TGTGCCAGCTCACCAGACGCAGTTTATGGCTACACCTTC	CASSPDAVYGYTF
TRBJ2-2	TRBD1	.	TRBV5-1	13	TGCGCCAGCAGCTTGAGGGGGCGCGGGGAGCTGTTTTTT	CASSLRGRGELFF
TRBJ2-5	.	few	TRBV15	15	TGTGCCACCAGCAGATTCAGGGGTTCGGGAGAGACCCAGTACTTC	CATSRFRGSGETQYF
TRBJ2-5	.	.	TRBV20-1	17	TGCAGTGCTTCAGATATCCGGGACCCAAGAATTCAAGAGACCCAGTACTTC	CSASDIRDPRIQETQYF
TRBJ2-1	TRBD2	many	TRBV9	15	TGTGCCAGCAGCCGGACCGGGGGGGCCTACAATGAGCAGTTCTTC	CASSRTGGAYNEQFF
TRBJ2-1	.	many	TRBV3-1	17	TGTGCCAGCAGCCTTTACCCTTTAAGCGGATTGTACAATGAGCAGTTCTTC	CASSLYPLSGLYNEQFF
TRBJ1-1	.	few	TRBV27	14	TGTGCCAGCAGTTCGACAGCCGAAGGGACTGAAGCTTTCTTT	CASSSTAEGTEAFF
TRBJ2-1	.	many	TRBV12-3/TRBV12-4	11	TGTGCCAGCAGCCGATACAATGAGCAGTTCTTC	CASSRYNEQFF
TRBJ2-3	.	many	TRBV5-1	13	TGCGCCAGCGGACAACCGACGGGAGATACGCAGTATTTT	CASGQPTGDTQYF
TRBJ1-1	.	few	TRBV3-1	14	TGTGCCAGCAGCCATACTGCTCCCGACACTGAAGCTTTCTTT	CASSHTAPDTEAFF